The 28 T cell receptor beta chains presented below share a single source sample, sequenced in a study of early T cells in non-severe SARS-CoV-2 infection. Via MiXCR, TCRdb re-called the 5' RACE reads, giving one row per CDR3 protein. The sample carries some 46,000 distinct CDR3 sequences, approximately 8.5% recorded once. Sequencing was performed on whole blood. The receptors were sampled from an adult who was a healthcare worker with PCR-confirmed SARS-CoV-2 infection or an uninfected control (not recorded which).

V usage is TRBV7-2 and J usage is TRBJ1-5; no firm D call. This CDR3 is built from 14 residues. The germline gives CDR1 SGHTA, CDR2 FQGNSA. The ends were cut back, 0 bases at V and 4 bases at J, with 7 bases in the middle. DNA of the CDR3: TGTGCCAGCAGCTTAGCGCCCTCAAATCAGCCCCAGCATTTT. It specifies CASSLAPSNQPQHF.

In this sample, this clonotype turned up a few times. V and J are TRBV30 and TRBJ1-1; a possible D gene is TRBD1 (6 bases). The CDR3 runs to 14 residues. The germline V gene encodes CDR1 GTSNPN and CDR2 SVGIG (reference sequence). Trimming left V 3 bases short and J 2 bases short, with 13 bases between. This CDR3 reads CAWRLEGVNTEAFF. The CDR3 region has the DNA TGTGCCTGGAGACTGGAGGGGGTAAACACTGAAGCTTTCTTT.

This chain's CDR3 is CAISSRQANYGYTF. CDR3 in DNA: TGTGCCATCAGTTCGCGACAGGCAAACTATGGCTACACCTTC. V usage is TRBV10-3 and J usage is TRBJ1-2; maybe TRBD1 (6 bases). Trimming took 5 bases from V and 2 from J, leaving 12 bases between them. The CDR3 sequence is 14 residues long. CDR1 is ENHRY, CDR2 SYGVKD, per germline.

This clonotype appeared many times. The chain combines TRBV4-2 with TRBJ2-1; the match to TRBD2 covers 11 bases. The junction had 7 bases not matched to a gene; V was cut back by 1 base and J by 8 bases. This CDR3 region has 16 residues. Per germline, CDR1 LGHNA and CDR2 YNFKEQ. In DNA, the CDR3 is TGTGCCAGCAGCCAAGTTCTAGCGGGAGGCCCCGATGAGCAGTTCTTC. It is translated as CASSQVLAGGPDEQFF.

V is TRBV6-1 and J is TRBJ2-6; D remains unclear. Trimming removed 2 bases from V and 0 bases from J, with 14 bases in between. Germline V gives CDR1 MNHNS, CDR2 SASEGT. The CDR3 runs 18 residues. CDR3 sequence reads: CASSERVAGSSGANVLTF. CDR3 nucleotides: TGTGCCAGCAGTGAACGGGTGGCAGGAAGCTCTGGGGCCAACGTCCTGACTTTC.

The chain is built from TRBV12-3 or TRBV12-4 and TRBJ1-4; TRBD1 matches 12 bases. This CDR3 contains 15 residues. Germline trimming cut 5 bases from V and 7 bases from J; bases unmatched to any gene: 5. Here the CDR3 reads CASSEGTGGGEKLFF. The CDR3 region has the DNA TGTGCCAGCAGTGAAGGGACAGGGGGCGGTGAAAAACTGTTTTTT.

The rearrangement uses TRBV3-1 and TRBJ2-7; 9 bases match TRBD2. The CDR3 covers 15 residues. Germline V gene data show CDR1 as LGHDT and CDR2 as YNNKEL (reference sequence). J gave up 3 bases and V 1 base, and 4 bases lay outside the gene matches. The CDR3 protein is CASSQVPREGYEQYF. The CDR3, as DNA: TGTGCCAGCAGCCAAGTGCCGCGGGAGGGCTACGAGCAGTACTTC.

This clonotype has ten or more counts. This sequence joins TRBV11-2 and TRBJ1-1; D ambiguous. CDR1 and CDR2 (germline): SGHAT, FQNNGV. The CDR3 runs 11 residues. V was clipped by 5 bases and J by 11 bases, with 12 bases between them. The CDR3 bases are TGTGCCAGCAGCATTAGAGTCTTGGCTTTCTTT. Protein product: CASSIRVLAFF.

This clonotype was detected many times. V gene TRBV7-9 combines with J gene TRBJ1-6; D gene uncertain. This CDR3 spans 12 amino acids. CDR1 and CDR2 from the germline V gene are SEHNR and FQNEAQ (reference sequence). The ends were cut back, 6 bases at V and 13 bases at J, with 13 bases in the middle. CDR3 bases: TGTGCCAGCAGTTCCAGCCGGGAGCCCCTCCACTTT. Protein sequence: CASSSSREPLHF.

The CDR3 spells CSVETGELAEAFF. CDR3 sequence (DNA): TGCAGCGTTGAAACAGGGGAATTGGCTGAAGCTTTCTTT. The chain recombines TRBV29-1 with TRBJ1-1, with 7 bases fitting TRBD1. V lost 2 bases, J lost 6 bases, and 6 bases stayed unmatched. Germline assignment: CDR1 SQVTM and CDR2 ANQGSEA. This CDR3 region has 13 residues.

The table lists this clonotype with many counts. The chain uses TRBV9 and TRBJ1-6; D is uncertain. This CDR3 comprises 12 residues. The ends were cut back, 4 bases at V and 7 bases at J, with 6 bases in the middle. CDR1 and CDR2 from the germline V gene are SGDLS and YYNGEE. The CDR3 loop is CASSLGNSPLHF. The DNA of the CDR3 is TGTGCCAGCAGCCTGGGGAATTCACCCCTCCACTTT.

This clonotype was counted a few times. The chain has TRBV7-9 and TRBJ1-4; TRBD1 matches 7 bases. This CDR3 contains 17 residues. J lost 5 bases, V lost 0 bases, and 9 bases had no gene match. Per the germline V gene, CDR1 is SEHNR and CDR2 is FQNEAQ (reference sequence). The CDR3 bases are TGTGCCAGCAGCTTAGCGTTGGCGGGACAGTCGAATGAAAAACTGTTTTTT. Translation gives CASSLALAGQSNEKLFF.

This clonotype has only a few counts. The genes are TRBV6-5 and TRBJ2-7, with 13 bases fitting TRBD2. The CDR3 runs 16 residues. Germline assignment: CDR1 MNHEY and CDR2 SVGAGI. The junction had 7 bases not matched to a gene; V was cut back by 6 bases and J by 2 bases. The CDR3 protein is CASRTRTSGSAYEQYF. CDR3 DNA: TGTGCCAGCAGAACCAGGACTAGCGGGAGTGCCTACGAGCAGTACTTC.

This clonotype was detected ten times or more. This chain links TRBV7-3 with TRBJ2-5, with D maybe TRBD1 (5 bases). Germline assignment: CDR1 SGHTA and CDR2 FQGTGA. With 0 bases removed from V and 5 bases from J, the gap between germline ends came to 13 bases. The CDR3 consists of 15 residues. The CDR3 loop is CASSLTAGLGETQYF. DNA for the CDR3: TGTGCCAGCAGCTTAACGGCAGGGTTGGGGGAGACCCAGTACTTC.

The chain carries TRBV11-2 and TRBJ2-7; 13 bases line up with TRBD2. Germline CDR1 is SGHAT and CDR2 is FQNNGV. The CDR3 length is 15 residues. V shed 3 bases, J shed 3 bases, and the junction held 2 bases outside the gene matches. In DNA, the CDR3 is TGTGCCAGCAGCTTCGGGACTAGCGGGAACTACGAGCAGTACTTC. Protein product: CASSFGTSGNYEQYF.

This clonotype was seen repeatedly, ten times or more. The genes are TRBV4-3 and TRBJ2-3; 8 bases fit TRBD1. The CDR3 has 15 amino acids. V dropped 4 bases and J dropped 5; count of bases not matched to a gene: 8. CDR1 is LGHNA, CDR2 YSLEER, per germline. In DNA form, the CDR3 reads TGCGCCAGCAGCCCGACAGGGGCCAGCCGAGATACGCAGTATTTT. It codes for CASSPTGASRDTQYF.

This sequence joins TRBV7-8 and TRBJ2-1, with 7 positions matching TRBD1. The CDR3 is made up of 16 amino acids. Per the germline V gene, CDR1 is SGHVS and CDR2 is FQNEAQ. V lost 7 bases, J lost 0 bases, and 9 bases stayed unmatched. The CDR3 region has the DNA TGTGCCAGCACCATTTACAGGGGAAGCTCCTACAATGAGCAGTTCTTC. Amino acid sequence: CASTIYRGSSYNEQFF.

This clonotype has at least ten counts. V gene TRBV28 combines with J gene TRBJ2-1; the D is unclear. V was cut by 7 bases and J by 2 bases, with 15 bases left in between. Germline loops: CDR1 MDHEN, CDR2 SYDVKM. The CDR3 totals 15 residues. The CDR3 coding sequence is TGTGCCAGCAACGTTTATGTAGCTGCCTACAATGAGCAGTTCTTC. Its translation: CASNVYVAAYNEQFF.

This clonotype has ten or more counts. The chain joins TRBV10-3 to TRBJ2-1; 8 bases fit TRBD2. This CDR3 is 15 amino acids long. Germline V lookup: CDR1 ENHRY, CDR2 SYGVKD. V lost 6 bases, J lost 6 bases, and 10 bases stayed unmatched. The CDR3 sequence is CAIRGPGTRGNEQFF. CDR3 DNA sequence: TGTGCCATCAGAGGGCCCGGGACTAGAGGCAATGAGCAGTTCTTC.

This clonotype showed up many times. CDR3 bases: TGCGCCAGCAGCCTCCAGCCAGCACAGAATGAAAAACTGTTTTTT. It translates to CASSLQPAQNEKLFF. V usage is TRBV5-1 and J usage is TRBJ1-4; D remains unclear. The length of the CDR3 is 15 residues. V lost 4 bases and J lost 5, with 15 bases in between. CDR1 is SGHRS, CDR2 YFSETQ, per germline.

This clonotype was seen a handful of times. V is TRBV7-7 and J is TRBJ2-5; D tentatively fits TRBD1 or TRBD2 (6 bases each). CDR3 length: 15 amino acids. V gave up 0 bases and J gave up 5 bases, with 13 bases separating them. The germline gives CDR1 SSHAT, CDR2 FNYEAQ (reference sequence). The CDR3 DNA sequence: TGTGCCAGCAGCTTAGCGTGGGGGGCTGAGGAGACCCAGTACTTC. Its translation: CASSLAWGAEETQYF.

This clonotype was detected a few times. The genes are TRBV25-1 and TRBJ2-4, with D perhaps TRBD1 or TRBD2 (5 bases each). CDR1 is MGHDK, CDR2 SYGVNS, per germline. Trimming stripped 2 bases from V and 9 bases from J, with 8 bases between. The CDR3 sequence is 12 residues long. The CDR3 spells CASSEAGTIQYF. CDR3 DNA: TGTGCCAGCAGTGAAGCAGGGACCATTCAGTACTTC.

This clonotype was seen at least ten times. The genes are TRBV10-3 and TRBJ2-4; D might be TRBD1 or TRBD2, each matching 5 bases. Trimming pared 0 bases from V and 9 bases from J, leaving 12 bases between. Germline-derived CDR1 and CDR2 are ENHRY and SYGVKD. This CDR3 comprises 14 residues. The CDR3 loop is CAISESVGRSIQYF. The CDR3 DNA follows: TGTGCCATCAGTGAGTCGGTGGGACGGAGCATTCAGTACTTC.

This clonotype was found many times. V is TRBV19 and J is TRBJ2-2, with 7 positions matching TRBD1. From germline, CDR1 is LNHDA and CDR2 SQIVND (reference sequence). With 6 bases clipped from V and 4 bases from J, the junction kept 5 bases outside the gene matches. The CDR3 covers 14 residues. CDR3 in amino acids: CASRPTGATGELFF. The CDR3 DNA is TGTGCCAGTAGGCCAACAGGGGCCACCGGGGAGCTGTTTTTT.

This clonotype was seen a handful of times. V is TRBV5-1 and J is TRBJ2-7; D is possibly TRBD1 (5 bases). The V end was cut by 0 bases, the J end by 0 bases, with 10 bases between. The germline CDR1 and CDR2 sequences are SGHRS and YFSETQ. The CDR3 consists of 15 residues. DNA for the CDR3: TGCGCCAGCAGCTTGGCCAAGGGGATCTCCTACGAGCAGTACTTC. Its translation: CASSLAKGISYEQYF.

The V call is TRBV19, the J call TRBJ1-5, with no clear D. The length of the CDR3 is 13 residues. The germline CDR1 and CDR2 sequences are LNHDA and SQIVND (reference sequence). Trimming left V 3 bases short and J 4 bases short, with 7 bases between. CDR3 region: CASSIGRNQPQHF. The CDR3 DNA sequence: TGTGCCAGTAGTATCGGACGGAATCAGCCCCAGCATTTT. The full variable domain, completed using reference TRBV19 and TRBJ1-5, is DGGITQSPKYLFRKEGQNVTLSCEQNLNHDAMYWYRQDPGQGLRLIYYSQIVNDFQKGDIAEGYSVSREKKESFPLTVTSAQKNPTAFYLCASSIGRNQPQHFGDGTRLSIL.

This clonotype has ten or more counts. V gene TRBV29-1 combines with J gene TRBJ1-1; D gene ambiguous. The germline V and J ends were trimmed by 5 bases and 7 bases, with 8 bases remaining between them. Germline V gene lookup returns CDR1 SQVTM and CDR2 ANQGSEA. The CDR3 is 10 amino acids. The CDR3 here is CSVSLDEAFF. CDR3 sequence (DNA): TGCAGCGTTTCTCTGGATGAAGCTTTCTTT. Full variable domain (remainder filled in from reference TRBV29-1 and TRBJ1-1): SAVISQKPSRDICQRGTSLTIQCQVDSQVTMMFWYRQQPGQSLTLIATANQGSEATYESGFVIDKFPISRPNLTFSTLTVSNMSPEDSSIYLCSVSLDEAFFGQGTRLTVV.

This clonotype was observed at least ten times. The chain combines TRBV12-3 or TRBV12-4 with TRBJ2-5; D is unclear. CDR3 length: 13 amino acids. The V gene lost 7 bases and the J gene lost 2 bases, with 11 bases spanning the gap. The CDR3 region is CASNLSGQETQYF. The CDR3 DNA sequence: TGTGCCAGCAATCTCTCAGGACAAGAGACCCAGTACTTC.